The 17 T cell receptor beta chains reported below all come from one sample, sequenced in a study of T cell repertoires in cytomegalovirus infection. These receptors have no identified antigens. A single record per CDR3 protein comes from TCRdb applying MiXCR to the reads. This sample has about 46,000 distinct CDR3 sequences; roughly 19% occur once, and the top ten carry roughly 53%. The input for sequencing was CD8+ T cells from cultured PBMCs, taken from culture after CMV antigen stimulation. All receptors derive from a human donor in good health (CMV status not recorded). Some clones in this sample may be carry-over from other donors' samples.

At least ten counts were recorded for this clonotype. V and J are TRBV27 and TRBJ2-7; TRBD1 agrees at 10 bases. The junction had 9 bases not matched to a gene; V was cut back by 7 bases and J by 3 bases. Germline V lookup: CDR1 MNHEY, CDR2 SMNVEV (reference sequence). The length of the CDR3 is 15 residues. CDR3 in DNA: TGTGCCAGCACCCAAATGGGGACAGGGGTCTACGAGCAGTACTTC. This translates into CASTQMGTGVYEQYF.

This chain connects TRBV5-5 to TRBJ2-3; no firm D call. The CDR3 runs to 14 residues. Trimming removed 3 bases from V and 5 bases from J, with 13 bases in between. Germline CDR1 SGHKS, CDR2 YYEKEE (reference sequence). This CDR3 is CASSSVEPLDTQYF. CDR3 coding DNA: TGTGCCAGCAGCTCGGTCGAGCCTTTAGATACGCAGTATTTT.

In its sample, this clonotype was seen many times. The chain uses TRBV12-3 or TRBV12-4 and TRBJ2-1; D is ambiguous. The CDR3 spans 12 residues. Trimming cost V 6 bases and J 5 bases, with 8 bases left between them. CDR3 region: CASSDGNNEQFF. The CDR3 DNA is TGTGCCAGCAGCGACGGTAACAATGAGCAGTTCTTC.

Points on this clonotype: Sequence at one end of the junction differs from germline and may be a read error. V gene TRBV5-3 combines with J gene TRBJ1-5; D is unresolved. TRBV5-3 is given ORF status, its function remaining uncertain. The length of the CDR3 is 14 residues. In DNA, the CDR3 is TGTGCCAGCAGCTTTGGCAATAGCAATCAGCCCCAGCATTTT. Translating it yields CASSFGNSNQPQHF.

This clonotype was counted many times. This chain links TRBV12-3 or TRBV12-4 with TRBJ2-2; 9 bases agree with TRBD2. CDR3 size: 15 residues. V lost 3 bases to trimming and J lost 3 bases; unmatched junction nucleotides: 2. This CDR3 is CASSFGGRDTGELFF. CDR3 nucleotides: TGTGCCAGCAGTTTTGGCGGGAGGGACACCGGGGAGCTGTTTTTT.

The chain couples TRBV12-3 or TRBV12-4 to TRBJ1-5; no reliable D call. CDR3 length: 13 amino acids. Trimming pared 6 bases from V and 4 bases from J, leaving 10 bases between. CDR3 in amino acids: CASSNGGNQPQHF. The DNA for the CDR3 is TGTGCCAGCAGCAACGGAGGGAATCAGCCCCAGCATTTT.

The J gene is TRBJ1-3, the V gene TRBV4-3; maybe TRBD1 (6 bases). Trimming stripped 0 bases from V and 6 bases from J, with 18 bases between. Per germline, CDR1 LGHNA and CDR2 YSLEER. This CDR3 spans 17 amino acids. CDR3 region: CASSQDLDRGILNTIYF. DNA for the CDR3: TGCGCCAGCAGCCAAGATTTGGACAGAGGGATTTTAAACACCATATATTTT.

This clonotype was counted at least ten times. This chain links TRBV6-1 with TRBJ2-5; D possibly corresponds to TRBD1 (5 bases). With 2 bases removed from V and 4 bases from J, the gap between germline ends came to 17 bases. The V gene's germline CDR1 is MNHNS and CDR2 SASEGT. The CDR3 contains 16 residues. The CDR3 sequence is CASSEPSVGDSETQYF. CDR3 sequence (DNA): TGTGCCAGCAGTGAACCGTCGGTAGGGGATTCAGAGACCCAGTACTTC.

This clonotype was seen just once. One base away lies a much larger clone, so this may be a sequencing read error. This chain connects TRBV6-8 to TRBJ2-7; no firm D call. The CDR3 is made up of 11 amino acids. Germline CDR1 is MNHGY and CDR2 is SAAAGT. The CDR3: CANSNHGEQYF. CDR3 DNA: TGTGCCAACAGTAACCACGGTGAGCAGTACTTC.

This clonotype was counted only a few times. The genes are TRBV20-1 and TRBJ2-1; no firm D call. The CDR3 sequence is 18 residues long. Germline CDR1 is DFQATT and CDR2 is SNEGSKA (reference sequence). Trimming shortened V by 1 base and J by 0 bases, and 19 bases separated the two germline ends. The CDR3 spells CSARVTLGGATSYNEQFF. The CDR3 DNA reads TGCAGTGCTAGAGTAACTTTGGGTGGAGCGACCTCCTACAATGAGCAGTTCTTC.

The chain couples TRBV27 to TRBJ1-4; TRBD1 aligns across 7 bases. Looked up from germline, CDR1 is MNHEY and CDR2 is SMNVEV (reference sequence). CDR3 length equals 14 residues. Germline trimming cut 5 bases from V and 4 bases from J; bases unmatched to any gene: 4. CDR3 sequence: CASSPGQNNEKLFF. CDR3 sequence (DNA): TGTGCCAGCAGTCCGGGACAGAATAATGAAAAACTGTTTTTT.

At least ten counts were recorded for this clonotype. The V gene is TRBV7-3, the J gene TRBJ2-3; unclear D gene. CDR1 and CDR2 (germline): SGHTA, FQGTGA. Between the trimmed V and J ends, which lost 5 bases and 2 bases, there was a span of 11 bases. The length of the CDR3 is 14 residues. The CDR3 region is CASSTYSNTDTQYF. CDR3 nucleotides: TGTGCCAGCAGCACATACTCTAACACAGATACGCAGTATTTT. The variable domain in full, with the rest retrieved from reference TRBV7-3 and TRBJ2-3, is GAGVSQTPSNKVTEKGKYVELRCDPISGHTALYWYRQSLGQGPEFLIYFQGTGAADDSGLPNDRFFAVRPEGSVSTLKIQRTERGDSAVYLCASSTYSNTDTQYFGPGTRLTVL.

V gene TRBV12-3 or TRBV12-4 combines with J gene TRBJ1-5; D is unresolved. The CDR3 has 13 residues. V was pared by 4 bases and J by 0 bases, with 4 bases between. The CDR3 DNA is TGTGCCAGCAGTTATATTAGCAATCAGCCCCAGCATTTT. It encodes CASSYISNQPQHF.

This clonotype was counted only a few times. The chain joins TRBV6-2 or TRBV6-3 to TRBJ2-3, with D perhaps matching TRBD2 (7 bases). There are 15 residues in the CDR3. Germline V gives CDR1 MNHEY, CDR2 SVGEGT. The germline V and J ends were trimmed by 2 bases and 1 base, with 10 bases remaining between them. CDR3: CASSYGGARTDTQYF. CDR3 DNA: TGTGCCAGCAGTTACGGGGGGGCCCGCACAGATACGCAGTATTTT.

The chain joins TRBV11-3 to TRBJ2-7; weak D call: TRBD1 (6 bases). Trimming pared 4 bases from V and 6 bases from J, leaving 10 bases between. The germline gives CDR1 SGHNT, CDR2 YENEEA. The CDR3 loop spans 12 amino acids. The CDR3 sequence: CASSSHRAEQYF. Here the CDR3 DNA reads TGTGCCAGCAGCTCCCACAGGGCCGAGCAGTACTTC. The full variable domain, rest sourced from reference TRBV11-3 and TRBJ2-7, is EAGVVQSPRYKIIEKKQPVAFWCNPISGHNTLYWYLQNLGQGPELLIRYENEEAVDDSQLPKDRFSAERLKGVDSTLKIQPAELGDSAVYLCASSSHRAEQYFGPGTRLTVT.

This clonotype has more than one count but fewer than ten. This rearrangement joins TRBV20-1 to TRBJ2-1; 7 bases line up with TRBD2. The CDR3 is made up of 15 amino acids. In germline, CDR1 is DFQATT, CDR2 SNEGSKA (reference sequence). The junction had 12 bases not matched to a gene; V was cut back by 3 bases and J by 7 bases. The CDR3 loop is CSARLREGLSNEQFF. The CDR3 nucleotides are TGCAGTGCTAGGCTAAGGGAGGGTCTTAGTAATGAGCAGTTCTTC.

The chain uses TRBV20-1 and TRBJ2-3, with 11 bases that match TRBD2. Germline CDR1 DFQATT, CDR2 SNEGSKA (reference sequence). The CDR3 runs 17 residues. The trim removed 1 base at V and 0 bases at J, leaving 6 bases unmatched. The CDR3 here is CSARGLGTSGSTDTQYF. The DNA of the CDR3 is TGCAGTGCTAGAGGTTTAGGGACTAGCGGTAGCACAGATACGCAGTATTTT.